The 27 T cell receptor beta chains in this list originate from one sample, sequenced in a study of T cell repertoires in aging, cancer and after chemotherapy. A mixed TRB-A/B primer pool amplified rearranged TRB by multiplex touch-down PCR. MiXCR was run by TCRdb on the multiplex PCR reads, yielding one entry per CDR3 protein. This sample has about 13,000 distinct CDR3 sequences, with roughly 28% found just once. Amplification of TCR beta used genomic DNA extracted from peripheral blood. The sample was blood. The receptors derive from a human donor in good health.

The chain couples TRBV27 to TRBJ2-1; 10 bases agree with TRBD2. V lost 3 bases, J lost 5 bases, and 4 bases stayed unmatched. The CDR3 is 15 amino acids. CDR1 MNHEY and CDR2 SMNVEV come from the germline V gene (reference sequence). The CDR3 nucleotides read TGTGCCAGCAGTTTGAGCGGGGGGGCCAACAATGAGCAGTTCTTC. Its protein is CASSLSGGANNEQFF.

By sample share, this clonotype is medium-sized (0.01 to 0.1%). J is TRBJ1-1 and V is TRBV29-1; 8 bases align to TRBD1. The CDR3 is 13 residues long. The germline V gene has CDR1 SQVTM and CDR2 ANQGSEA. J gave up 5 bases and V 7 bases, and 9 bases lay outside the gene matches. The CDR3 DNA is TGCAGCGGTGGGACAGGCCTGGGGACTGAAGCTTTCTTT. Its protein is CSGGTGLGTEAFF.

In the case of this clonotype: The CDR3 does not end in the conserved phenylalanine or tryptophan, so this is likely a read error. The chain links TRBV6-1 to TRBJ2-2; 9 bases map to TRBD1. The CDR3 runs to 14 residues. Losses at the gene ends were 6 bases for V and 9 bases for J; bases not matched to a gene: 8. The germline CDR1 and CDR2 sequences are MNHNS and SASEGT. The CDR3, as DNA: TGTGCCAGCAGGGGGACAGGGAAGTCGCGGGAGCTGTTTATT. Protein product: CASRGTGKSRELFI.

With regard to this clonotype: This may stem from a read error, because a much larger clone lies one nucleotide away. V and J are TRBV6-1 and TRBJ1-5, with unresolved D. CDR1 and CDR2 (germline): MNHNS, SASEGT. The V and J ends lost 5 bases and 6 bases respectively, with 11 bases between them. The CDR3 has 13 amino acids. The CDR3 DNA reads as TGTGCCAGCAGTAAACTGGCCACTCAGCCCCAGCATTTT. Amino acid sequence: CASSKLATQPQHF.

The chain uses TRBV20-1 and TRBJ1-6; D possibly corresponds to TRBD1 (6 bases). This CDR3 has 12 amino acids. Germline V CDR1 and CDR2: DFQATT, SNEGSKA (reference sequence). Trimming shortened V by 8 bases and J by 9 bases, and 14 bases separated the two germline ends. The CDR3 bases are TGCAGTCATCAAGGGGGAGCTTCACCCCTCCACTTT. As protein: CSHQGGASPLHF.

There are a few counts of this clonotype. The J gene is TRBJ1-5, the V gene TRBV4-2; D unclear. Germline V gene lookup returns CDR1 LGHNA and CDR2 YNFKEQ. V gave up 0 bases and J gave up 6 bases, with 15 bases separating them. This CDR3 region has 16 residues. The CDR3 nucleotides are TGTGCCAGCAGCCAAGATCTAAGGGAAGTTGGTCAGCCCCAGCATTTT. Encoded protein: CASSQDLREVGQPQHF.

Turning to this clonotype: This may be a read error: a much more frequent sequence differs by one nucleotide. This chain links TRBV19 with TRBJ1-3; maybe TRBD1 (5 bases). The CDR3 consists of 15 residues. The V gene's germline CDR1 is LNHDA and CDR2 SQIVND (reference sequence). The CDR3 nucleotides read TGTGCCAGTAGTAACGGGGCTAACTCTGTAAACACCATATATTTT. Residues: CASSNGANSVNTIYF. The variable domain in full, completed from reference TRBV19 and TRBJ1-3, reads DGGITQSPKYLFRKEGQNVTLSCEQNLNHDAMYWYRQDPGQGLRLIYYSQIVNDFQKGDIAEGYSVSREKKESFPLTVTSAQKNPTAFYLCASSNGANSVNTIYFGEGSWLTVV.

This CDR3 reads CASSQAGGESSNQPQHF. As DNA, the CDR3 is TGTGCCAGCAGCCAAGCGGGAGGTGAGTCGAGCAATCAGCCCCAGCATTTT. This rearrangement joins TRBV4-2 to TRBJ1-5; no clear D. V dropped 1 base and J dropped 1 base, with 14 bases sitting between them. Germline-derived CDR1 and CDR2 are LGHNA and YNFKEQ. The CDR3 spans 17 residues.

The chain has TRBV6-1 and TRBJ2-7, with TRBD1 identical over 9 bases. This CDR3 is built from 15 residues. Germline V gene lookup returns CDR1 MNHNS and CDR2 SASEGT. The ends lost 6 bases at V and 4 bases at J; junction bases unmatched: 10. The CDR3 region is CASRTAGTGRYEQYF. The CDR3 DNA reads TGTGCCAGCAGAACCGCCGGGACAGGGCGGTACGAGCAGTACTTC.

The V call is TRBV18, the J call TRBJ2-3; 9 nucleotides align to TRBD1. V lost 3 bases and J lost 4; bases outside the gene matches: 5. The V gene's germline CDR1 is KGHSH and CDR2 LQKENI. The CDR3 length is 15 residues. The CDR3 DNA reads as TGTGCCAGCTCACCGAGGACAGGGGAATCAGATACGCAGTATTTT. Translation: CASSPRTGESDTQYF.

The rearrangement links TRBV19 to TRBJ2-5, with 8 bases matching TRBD1. V dropped 7 bases and J dropped 0; count of bases not matched to a gene: 7. The V gene's germline CDR1 is LNHDA and CDR2 SQIVND (reference sequence). The length of the CDR3 is 15 residues. The CDR3 is CASISHRGNQETQYF. CDR3 in DNA: TGTGCCAGTATATCTCACAGGGGGAACCAAGAGACCCAGTACTTC. The full variable domain, with the rest looked up from reference TRBV19 and TRBJ2-5, is DGGITQSPKYLFRKEGQNVTLSCEQNLNHDAMYWYRQDPGQGLRLIYYSQIVNDFQKGDIAEGYSVSREKKESFPLTVTSAQKNPTAFYLCASISHRGNQETQYFGPGTRLLVL.

This chain connects TRBV27 to TRBJ1-5; 7 nucleotides line up with TRBD1. Germline trimming cut 3 bases from V and 2 bases from J; bases unmatched to any gene: 10. Germline loops: CDR1 MNHEY, CDR2 SMNVEV (reference sequence). The CDR3 length is 17 residues. In DNA form, the CDR3 reads TGTGCCAGCAGTTTCCTTCCTACAGGGGAGGGCAATCAGCCCCAGCATTTT. It translates to CASSFLPTGEGNQPQHF.

The chain uses TRBV18 and TRBJ1-3; D unclear. The V gene lost 6 bases and the J gene lost 0 bases, with 12 bases spanning the gap. The CDR3 has 15 residues. Germline CDR1 KGHSH, CDR2 LQKENI. CDR3 protein: CASSPDRYSGNTIYF. CDR3 sequence (DNA): TGTGCCAGCTCTCCCGACCGGTACTCTGGAAACACCATATATTTT.

The chain couples TRBV10-3 to TRBJ2-5; TRBD2 agrees at 8 bases. CDR3 length: 17 residues. The ends lost 3 bases at V and 5 bases at J; junction bases unmatched: 14. Germline CDR1 is ENHRY and CDR2 is SYGVKD. Written as DNA, the CDR3 is TGTGCCATCAGTGAATCAAGCGGGGGCCGATGGGGGGAGACCCAGTACTTC. This gives the protein CAISESSGGRWGETQYF.

V is TRBV13 and J is TRBJ2-5; either TRBD1 or TRBD2 may supply D (5 bases each). The CDR3 covers 13 residues. V lost 2 bases, J lost 7 bases, and 11 bases lay in between. Germline loops: CDR1 PRHDT, CDR2 FYEKMQ (reference sequence). The CDR3 coding sequence is TGTGCCAGCAGCTTATCGAGGGGTGGGACCCAGTACTTC. This translates into CASSLSRGGTQYF.

This clonotype was picked up a small number of times. V usage is TRBV7-9 and J usage is TRBJ2-1, with 7 nucleotides matching TRBD2. V shed 7 bases and J 5 bases; nucleotides not matched to a gene: 11. CDR3 length: 15 amino acids. Germline lookup yields CDR1 SEHNR and CDR2 FQNEAQ (reference sequence). The CDR3 protein is CASNSRGRGDNEQFF. The CDR3 DNA sequence: TGTGCCAGCAACTCCCGAGGGAGGGGAGACAATGAGCAGTTCTTC.

The rearrangement links TRBV2 to TRBJ2-7, with D unresolved. Germline-derived CDR1 and CDR2 are SNHLY and FYNNEI. Trimming removed 6 bases from V and 3 bases from J, with 6 bases in between. This CDR3 is 11 amino acids long. The CDR3 region has the DNA TGTGCCAGCAGGACCGGCTACGAGCAGTACTTC. Translated: CASRTGYEQYF. Based on the CDR3 plus reference TRBV2 and TRBJ2-7, the full variable domain is EPEVTQTPSHQVTQMGQEVILRCVPISNHLYFYWYRQILGQKVEFLVSFYNNEISEKSEIFDDQFSVERPDGSNFTLKIRSTKLEDSAMYFCASRTGYEQYFGPGTRLTVT.

This chain links TRBV12-3 or TRBV12-4 with TRBJ2-5; TRBD1 might be the D (6 bases). CDR3 length: 14 residues. V was shortened by 3 bases and J by 5 bases, with 13 bases between the two germline ends. The DNA of the CDR3 is TGTGCCAGCAGTTTCAGGGGTTCGAGGGAGACCCAGTACTTC. Translated, it gives CASSFRGSRETQYF.

The chain uses TRBV19 and TRBJ2-1; perhaps TRBD2 as D (5 bases). Germline loops: CDR1 LNHDA, CDR2 SQIVND (reference sequence). The CDR3 covers 15 residues. V was cut by 7 bases and J by 3 bases, with 16 bases left in between. CDR3 nucleotide sequence: TGTGCCAGTATTGATTACATCCGGGGCTACAATGAGCAGTTCTTC. This sequence encodes CASIDYIRGYNEQFF.

J is TRBJ2-1 and V is TRBV6-5; no definite D call. V dropped 2 bases and J dropped 7 bases, with 3 bases sitting between them. CDR3 length: 11 residues. Germline V CDR1 and CDR2: MNHEY, SVGAGI. CDR3 residues: CASSYANEQFF. The CDR3 region has the DNA TGTGCCAGCAGTTACGCTAATGAGCAGTTCTTC.

Judged by abundance, this clonotype is medium-sized. The rearrangement joins TRBV7-2 to TRBJ1-3; possible D gene TRBD1, 5 bases. Trimming shortened V by 5 bases and J by 0 bases, and 14 bases separated the two germline ends. CDR1 SGHTA and CDR2 FQGNSA come from the germline V gene. The CDR3 covers 16 residues. CDR3 sequence (DNA): TGTGCCAGCAGCGGGGAACCACAGGTCTCTGGAAACACCATATATTTT. It codes for CASSGEPQVSGNTIYF. Full variable domain (missing parts from reference TRBV7-2 and TRBJ1-3): GAGVSQSPSNKVTEKGKDVELRCDPISGHTALYWYRQSLGQGLEFLIYFQGNSAPDKSGLPSDRFSAERTGGSVSTLTIQRTQQEDSAVYLCASSGEPQVSGNTIYFGEGSWLTVV.

By share, this clonotype counts as medium-sized. The gene calls are TRBV29-1 and TRBJ2-1, with TRBD2 matching 8 bases. From germline, CDR1 is SQVTM and CDR2 ANQGSEA. V lost 7 bases, J lost 10 bases, and 9 bases stayed unmatched. CDR3 length: 12 residues. The DNA of the CDR3 is TGCAGCGGGGGAAATGGCGGGGGGGAGCAGTTCTTC. This sequence encodes CSGGNGGGEQFF.

Only a few counts were recorded for this clonotype. The chain couples TRBV18 to TRBJ1-1; D may be TRBD1 (5 bases). Trimming removed 2 bases from V and 3 bases from J, with 13 bases in between. Germline-derived CDR1 and CDR2 are KGHSH and LQKENI. The CDR3 loop spans 15 amino acids. The DNA for the CDR3 is TGTGCCAGCTCACCAGGGGGGGAGTGGGACACTGAAGCTTTCTTT. Translation: CASSPGGEWDTEAFF. Looking up the rest from reference TRBV18 and TRBJ1-1 gives the full variable domain: NAGVMQNPRHLVRRRGQEARLRCSPMKGHSHVYWYRQLPEEGLKFMVYLQKENIIDESGMPKERFSAEFPKEGPSILRIQQVVRGDSAAYFCASSPGGEWDTEAFFGQGTRLTVV.

A word on this clonotype: This clone may be a read error of a much larger clone one base away. The V and J genes are TRBV6-1 and TRBJ2-7; maybe TRBD2 (5 bases). Germline values: CDR1 MNHNS, CDR2 SASEGT. The CDR3 consists of 14 residues. V was cut by 1 base and J by 1 base, with 8 bases left in between. For the CDR3, the DNA is TGTGCCAGCAGTGAAGGGGGAGAATCCTACGAGCAGTACGTC. Amino acid sequence: CASSEGGESYEQYV.

The table lists this clonotype with a count of one. The chain has TRBV18 and TRBJ2-7; 7 positions match TRBD1. The length of the CDR3 is 14 residues. V gave up 4 bases and J gave up 5 bases; unmatched junction bases: 8. CDR1 KGHSH and CDR2 LQKENI come from the germline V gene. The CDR3 coding sequence is TGTGCCAGCTCACGGACGACAGGGATCGACGAGCAGTACGTC. This sequence encodes CASSRTTGIDEQYV.

The CDR3 loop reads CASSKPPPGPAGYGYTF. The CDR3 DNA sequence: TGTGCCAGCAGCAAACCCCCTCCGGGACCTGCGGGCTATGGCTACACCTTC. V gene TRBV21-1 combines with J gene TRBJ1-2. TRBV21-1 is described as a pseudogene. The CDR3 covers 17 residues.

This clonotype counts as medium-sized. Here the CDR3 DNA reads TGTGCCAGCAGCCCGCGTCCCTCTGGGGAGCAGTACTTC. Residues: CASSPRPSGEQYF. V is TRBV7-6 and J is TRBJ2-7; the D is unclear. The CDR3 consists of 13 residues. The V end was cut by 5 bases, the J end by 7 bases, with 15 bases between. CDR1 and CDR2 from the germline V gene are SGHVS and FNYEAQ.